The 21 T cell receptor beta chains listed next were all sequenced from one sample in a study of vaccination effects on CD4 cells after COVID-19. Before sequencing, viral peptide pools were used by the ViraFEST assay to expand antigen-specific CD4+ T cells. After roughly 11 days in culture, the CD4+ T cells were isolated. Recipients of the vaccine had no prior SARS-CoV-2 infection and negative nucleocapsid antibodies. Produced via immunoSEQ multiplex PCR; TCRdb's table is partial and in-frame only. The repertoire includes about 73,000 clones, 78% of them detected once, and 10% to 13% sits in the top ten. Their recognized antigens are unknown. The specimen comprised CD4+ T cells from PBMCs cultured with SARS-CoV-2 spike peptides, sampled before COVID-19 vaccination. These receptors were collected from a human donor who received a COVID-19 vaccine.

V and J are TRBV5-8 and TRBJ2-7; TRBD1 is a possible D gene (5 bases). CDR1 is SGHTS, CDR2 YDEGEE, per germline. V gave up 4 bases and J gave up 6 bases, with 14 bases separating them. The CDR3 extends over 13 amino acids. CDR3 sequence reads: CASSRQGPGEQYV. The CDR3 coding sequence is TGTGCCAGCAGCCGGCAGGGTCCGGGCGAGCAGTACGTC.

As DNA, the CDR3 is TGTGCCAGCGGGCGACCCGTAGGTTCGGAGCCCCTCCACTTT. It translates to CASGRPVGSEPLHF. The chain is built from TRBV3-1 (or the pseudogene TRBV3-2) and TRBJ1-6; D is unresolved. CDR3 length: 14 residues. Germline values: CDR1 LGHDT, CDR2 YNNKEL (reference sequence). The V end lost 8 bases, the J end lost 13 bases, and 21 bases lay between the germline ends.

This chain uses TRBV7-9 with TRBJ1-2, with TRBD1 as a possible D gene (5 bases). V was shortened by 0 bases and J by 3 bases, with 11 bases between the two germline ends. Germline V gives CDR1 SEHNR, CDR2 FQNEAQ (reference sequence). The CDR3 is 15 residues long. The CDR3 spells CASSLASGGYYGYTF. The CDR3 bases are TGTGCCAGCAGCTTAGCATCTGGGGGTTACTATGGCTACACCTTC.

This chain uses TRBV29-1 with TRBJ2-5; no clear D. Per the germline V gene, CDR1 is SQVTM and CDR2 is ANQGSEA. The V end was cut by 6 bases, the J end by 4 bases, with 12 bases between. This CDR3 spans 12 amino acids. CDR3 DNA: TGCAGCGTGTCTCGCCCGGGAGAGACCCAGTACTTC. This sequence encodes CSVSRPGETQYF.

This rearrangement joins TRBV7-3 to TRBJ1-1, with D perhaps TRBD1 (5 bases). Germline CDR1 SGHTA, CDR2 FQGTGA. The CDR3 extends over 13 amino acids. V was cut by 6 bases and J by 1 base, with 9 bases left in between. CDR3 DNA: TGTGCCAGCAGTTACGACAGGAACACTGAAGCTTTCTTT. Translating it yields CASSYDRNTEAFF.

The J gene is TRBJ1-5, the V gene TRBV15, with a possible D match to TRBD1 (5 bases). The CDR3 loop spans 13 amino acids. The V end was cut by 2 bases, the J end by 4 bases, with 6 bases between. Germline V CDR1 and CDR2: LNHNV, YYDKDF (reference sequence). As DNA, the CDR3 is TGTGCCACCAGCAGACAGGGTAATCAGCCCCAGCATTTT. Amino acid sequence: CATSRQGNQPQHF.

This chain links TRBV10-1 with TRBJ2-1; 10 bases are a match to TRBD1. The CDR3 covers 13 residues. V lost 5 bases, J lost 6 bases, and 1 base stayed unmatched. Germline-derived CDR1 and CDR2 are WNHNN and SYGVQD (reference sequence). The CDR3, as DNA: TGCGCCAGCAGTAGGACAGGGGGCAATGAGCAGTTCTTC. Translation gives CASSRTGGNEQFF.

This clone turned up a few times. This chain joins TRBV3-1 (or the pseudogene TRBV3-2) and TRBJ2-3, with TRBD1 as a possible D gene (5 bases). With 6 bases removed from V and 0 bases from J, the gap between germline ends came to 7 bases. Germline values: CDR1 LGHDT, CDR2 YNNKEL (reference sequence). This CDR3 has 13 amino acids. CDR3 coding DNA: TGTGCCAGCAGTCGACAGAGCACAGATACGCAGTATTTT. Translation: CASSRQSTDTQYF.

The rearrangement uses TRBV6-6 and TRBJ1-5, with 11 bases fitting TRBD1. CDR3 length: 15 amino acids. Germline assignment: CDR1 MNHNY and CDR2 SVGAGI (reference sequence). V gave up 5 bases and J gave up 6 bases; unmatched junction bases: 6. CDR3 sequence (DNA): TGTGCCAGCAGTCCAGGACAGGGGGCTTTTCAGCCCCAGCATTTT. It is translated as CASSPGQGAFQPQHF.

DNA of the CDR3: TGTGCCAGCTCACCACCGGAACAGGCCTACACTGAAGCTTTCTTT. The encoded protein is CASSPPEQAYTEAFF. The V gene is TRBV18, the J gene TRBJ1-1, with a possible D match to TRBD1 (5 bases). The V end was cut by 0 bases, the J end by 3 bases, with 11 bases between. The length of the CDR3 is 15 residues. Looked up from germline, CDR1 is KGHSH and CDR2 is LQKENI.

Here the CDR3 reads CASSFGNQPQHF. DNA for the CDR3: TGTGCCAGCAGCTTCGGCAATCAGCCCCAGCATTTT. The chain joins TRBV7-9 to TRBJ1-5, with D unresolved. Per the germline V gene, CDR1 is SEHNR and CDR2 is FQNEAQ (reference sequence). The CDR3 has 12 residues. Trimming shortened V by 3 bases and J by 2 bases, and 2 bases separated the two germline ends.

This sequence joins TRBV5-1 and TRBJ2-5; a possible D gene is TRBD2 (6 bases). CDR3 length equals 14 residues. CDR1 and CDR2 from the germline V gene are SGHRS and YFSETQ. V lost 5 bases to trimming and J lost 2 bases, with 13 bases between them. The CDR3 coding sequence is TGCGCCAGCAGTTCCCGGGGGAGTCAAGAGACCCAGTACTTC. This encodes CASSSRGSQETQYF.

The chain recombines TRBV18 with TRBJ2-7; TRBD2 aligns across 10 bases. J was trimmed by 1 base and V by 3 bases; bases with no gene match: 6. The CDR3 is 16 amino acids. Germline V gene sequence: CDR1 KGHSH, CDR2 LQKENI. CDR3 region: CASSPDIAGGSYEQYV. CDR3 nucleotides: TGTGCCAGCTCACCCGATATAGCGGGGGGATCCTACGAGCAGTACGTC.

This clone has just one count. The CDR3 DNA reads TGTGCCAGCAGCTTTGGGCCCGGCGAATCCAACCGCTATGGCTACACCTTC. Its protein is CASSFGPGESNRYGYTF. The V gene is TRBV13, the J gene TRBJ1-2; D is unclear. Germline V gives CDR1 PRHDT, CDR2 FYEKMQ (reference sequence). The germline V and J ends were trimmed by 3 bases and 4 bases, with 21 bases remaining between them. The CDR3 is made up of 17 amino acids.

V usage is TRBV19 and J usage is TRBJ1-1, with a tentative D call TRBD1 (6 bases). CDR3 size: 13 residues. The V and J ends lost 5 bases and 4 bases respectively, with 11 bases between them. The germline CDR1 and CDR2 sequences are LNHDA and SQIVND (reference sequence). CDR3 amino acids: CASSSDRTTEAFF. The CDR3 nucleotides are TGTGCCAGTAGTTCAGACAGGACCACTGAAGCTTTCTTT.

This chain joins TRBV18 and TRBJ1-1; D possibly corresponds to TRBD1 (6 bases). The V end lost 6 bases, the J end lost 4 bases, and 12 bases lay between the germline ends. Germline V gene lookup returns CDR1 KGHSH and CDR2 LQKENI. This CDR3 comprises 13 residues. The CDR3 coding sequence is TGTGCCAGCTCGCCAGGGGCAACCACTGAAGCTTTCTTT. Amino acid sequence: CASSPGATTEAFF.

The V call is TRBV7-2, the J call TRBJ2-5, with TRBD2 matching 10 bases. Looked up from germline, CDR1 is SGHTA and CDR2 is FQGNSA. The CDR3 has 15 residues. V trimming: 6 bases; J trimming: 5 bases; junction bases outside the gene matches: 9. The CDR3 sequence: CASRFTSGVWETQYF. The CDR3 DNA reads as TGTGCCAGCAGGTTCACTAGCGGGGTTTGGGAGACCCAGTACTTC.

The V gene is TRBV12-3 or TRBV12-4, the J gene TRBJ1-1; D is ambiguous. This CDR3 comprises 13 residues. Trimming took 3 bases from V and 1 from J, leaving 6 bases between them. The CDR3 spells CASSFSQNTEAFF. As DNA, the CDR3 is TGTGCCAGCAGTTTTAGCCAGAACACTGAAGCTTTCTTT.

This clone was detected only once. The DNA of the CDR3 is TGCGCCAGCAGCGTAATGACAGCGAACACTGAAGCTTTCTTT. Translated: CASSVMTANTEAFF. The V and J genes are TRBV5-1 and TRBJ1-1, with a possible D match to TRBD1 (5 bases). Germline CDR1 reads SGHRS; CDR2 reads YFSETQ. Trimming stripped 4 bases from V and 1 base from J, with 11 bases between. The CDR3 sequence is 14 residues long.

CDR3 sequence: CATSRAGTDNGYTF. The CDR3 coding sequence is TGTGCCACCAGCAGAGCGGGGACGGATAATGGCTACACCTTC. The gene calls are TRBV15 and TRBJ1-2; maybe TRBD1 (5 bases). CDR1 is LNHNV and CDR2 is YYDKDF in the germline V gene (reference sequence). V was trimmed by 1 base and J by 6 bases, leaving 12 bases between them. CDR3 length: 14 amino acids. Together with reference TRBV15 and TRBJ1-2, the CDR3 gives the full variable domain: DAMVIQNPRYQVTQFGKPVTLSCSQTLNHNVMYWYQQKSSQAPKLLFHYYDKDFNNEADTPDNFQSRRPNTSFCFLDIRSPGLGDTAMYLCATSRAGTDNGYTFGSGTRLTVV.

The chain carries TRBV2 and TRBJ2-3; possible D gene TRBD2, 6 bases. The CDR3 length is 15 residues. CDR1 is SNHLY, CDR2 FYNNEI, per germline. Between the trimmed V and J ends, which lost 5 bases and 5 bases, there was a span of 17 bases. CDR3 region: CASSSGTPAVDTQYF. In nucleotides, the CDR3 is TGTGCCAGCAGTTCCGGGACTCCCGCCGTAGATACGCAGTATTTT.